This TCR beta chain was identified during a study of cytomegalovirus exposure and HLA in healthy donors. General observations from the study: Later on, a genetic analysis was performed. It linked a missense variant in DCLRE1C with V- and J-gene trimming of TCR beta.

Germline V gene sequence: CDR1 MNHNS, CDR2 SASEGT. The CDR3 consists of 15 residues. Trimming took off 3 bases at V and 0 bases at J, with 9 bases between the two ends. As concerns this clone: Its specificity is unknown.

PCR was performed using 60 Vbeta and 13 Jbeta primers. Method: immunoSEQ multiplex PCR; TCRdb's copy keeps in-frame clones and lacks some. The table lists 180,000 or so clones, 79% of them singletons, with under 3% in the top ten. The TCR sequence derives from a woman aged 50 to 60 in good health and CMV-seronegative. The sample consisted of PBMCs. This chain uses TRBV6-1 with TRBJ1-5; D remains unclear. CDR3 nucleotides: TGTGCCAGCAGTGACGGGTGGTATAGCAATCAGCCCCAGCATTTT. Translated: CASSDGWYSNQPQHF.